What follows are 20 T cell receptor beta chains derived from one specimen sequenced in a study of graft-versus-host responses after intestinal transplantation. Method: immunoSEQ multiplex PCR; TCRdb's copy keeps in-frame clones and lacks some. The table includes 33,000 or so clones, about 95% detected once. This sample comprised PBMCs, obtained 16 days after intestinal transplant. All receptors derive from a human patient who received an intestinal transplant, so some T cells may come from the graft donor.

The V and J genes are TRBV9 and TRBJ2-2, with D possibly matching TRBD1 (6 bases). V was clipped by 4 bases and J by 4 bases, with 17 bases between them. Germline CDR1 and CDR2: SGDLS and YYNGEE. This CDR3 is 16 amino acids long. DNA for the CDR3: TGTGCCAGCAGCCCCAGGGGAACAGCTACCACCGGGGAGCTGTTTTTT. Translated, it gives CASSPRGTATTGELFF.

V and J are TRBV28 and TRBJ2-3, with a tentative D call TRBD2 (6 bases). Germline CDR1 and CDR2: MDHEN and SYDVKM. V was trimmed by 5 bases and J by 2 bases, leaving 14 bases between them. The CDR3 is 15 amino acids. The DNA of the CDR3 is TGTGCCAGCAGTGCGGGGACTTCAAACACAGATACGCAGTATTTT. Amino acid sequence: CASSAGTSNTDTQYF.

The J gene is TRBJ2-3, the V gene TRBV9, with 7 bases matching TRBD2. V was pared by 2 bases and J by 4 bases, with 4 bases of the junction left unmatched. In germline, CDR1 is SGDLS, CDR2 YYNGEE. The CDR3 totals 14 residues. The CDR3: CASSVGGEADTQYF. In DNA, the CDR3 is TGTGCCAGCAGCGTTGGGGGGGAGGCAGATACGCAGTATTTT.

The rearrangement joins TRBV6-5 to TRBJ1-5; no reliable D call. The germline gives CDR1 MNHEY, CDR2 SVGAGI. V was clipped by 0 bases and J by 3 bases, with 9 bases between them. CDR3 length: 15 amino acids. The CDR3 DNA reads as TGTGCCAGCAGTTACTCCGGCGGAGTCAATCAGCCCCAGCATTTT. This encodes CASSYSGGVNQPQHF.

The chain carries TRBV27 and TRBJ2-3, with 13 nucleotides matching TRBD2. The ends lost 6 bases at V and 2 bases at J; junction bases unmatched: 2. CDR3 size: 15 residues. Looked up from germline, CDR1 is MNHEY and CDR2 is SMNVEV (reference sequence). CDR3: CASRGLAGPTDTQYF. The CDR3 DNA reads TGTGCCAGCAGGGGACTAGCGGGGCCCACAGATACGCAGTATTTT.

Written as DNA, the CDR3 is TGTGCCAGCAGTTTGGGGGTCGACAATGAGCAGTTCTTC. It yields the protein CASSLGVDNEQFF. The V gene is TRBV6-1, the J gene TRBJ2-1; D is perhaps TRBD1 or TRBD2 (5 bases each). The germline V gene encodes CDR1 MNHNS and CDR2 SASEGT. CDR3 length equals 13 residues. Trimming removed 5 bases at V and 5 bases at J, with 10 bases between.

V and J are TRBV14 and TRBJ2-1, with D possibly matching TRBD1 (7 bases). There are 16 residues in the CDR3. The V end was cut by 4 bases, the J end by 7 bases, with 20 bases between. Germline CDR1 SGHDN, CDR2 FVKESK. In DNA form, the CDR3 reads TGTGCCAGCAGCCGACAGGGCGGAGGGTTCTGGAATGAGCAGTTCTTC. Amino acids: CASSRQGGGFWNEQFF.

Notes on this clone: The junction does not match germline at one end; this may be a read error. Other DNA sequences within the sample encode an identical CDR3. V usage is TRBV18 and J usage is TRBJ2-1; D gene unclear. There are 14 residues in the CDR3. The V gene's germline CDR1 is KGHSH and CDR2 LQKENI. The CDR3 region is CASSSATSYNEQFF. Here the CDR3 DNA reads TGTGCCAGCTCCTCCGCTACGAGTTACAACGAGCAGTTCTTC.

Here the CDR3 reads CASSLRDRYEQYF. The CDR3, as DNA: TGTGCCAGCAGCCTCCGGGACAGGTACGAGCAGTACTTC. The chain is built from TRBV5-6 and TRBJ2-7, with TRBD1 identical over 8 bases. After removal of 4 bases from V and 4 bases from J, the junction contained 4 bases not matched to a gene. Germline V gene data show CDR1 as SGHDT and CDR2 as YYEEEE. The CDR3 is 13 residues long.

The CDR3 is CASSLVAGQGNTGELFF. CDR3 coding DNA: TGTGCCAGCAGCTTAGTAGCGGGACAGGGGAACACCGGGGAGCTGTTTTTT. The chain recombines TRBV7-6 with TRBJ2-2, with D maybe TRBD1 (9 bases). Per germline, CDR1 SGHVS and CDR2 FNYEAQ. The CDR3 runs to 17 residues. V shed 1 base and J shed 1 base, with 13 bases lying between them.

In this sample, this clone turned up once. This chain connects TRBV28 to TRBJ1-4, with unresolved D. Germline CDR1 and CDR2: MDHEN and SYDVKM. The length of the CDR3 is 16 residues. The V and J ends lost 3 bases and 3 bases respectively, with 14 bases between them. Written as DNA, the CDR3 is TGTGCCAGCAGTTTGTGGGGTTCGGGATCTAATGAAAAACTGTTTTTT. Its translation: CASSLWGSGSNEKLFF.

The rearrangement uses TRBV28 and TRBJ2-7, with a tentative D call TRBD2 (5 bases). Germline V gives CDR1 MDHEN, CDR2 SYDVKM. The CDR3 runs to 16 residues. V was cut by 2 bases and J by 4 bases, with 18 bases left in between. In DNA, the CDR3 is TGTGCCAGCAGTTTAACCCCCCCAGGAGGTCGGTACGAGCAGTACTTC. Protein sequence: CASSLTPPGGRYEQYF. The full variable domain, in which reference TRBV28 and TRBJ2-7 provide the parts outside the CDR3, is DVKVTQSSRYLVKRTGEKVFLECVQDMDHENMFWYRQDPGLGLRLIYFSYDVKMKEKGDIPEGYSVSREKKERFSLILESASTNQTSMYLCASSLTPPGGRYEQYFGPGTRLTVT.

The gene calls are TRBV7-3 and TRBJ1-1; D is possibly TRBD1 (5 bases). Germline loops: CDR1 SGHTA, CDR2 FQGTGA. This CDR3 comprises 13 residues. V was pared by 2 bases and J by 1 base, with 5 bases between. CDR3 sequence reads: CASSLQGNTEAFF. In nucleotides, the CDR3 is TGTGCCAGCAGCTTACAGGGGAACACTGAAGCTTTCTTT.

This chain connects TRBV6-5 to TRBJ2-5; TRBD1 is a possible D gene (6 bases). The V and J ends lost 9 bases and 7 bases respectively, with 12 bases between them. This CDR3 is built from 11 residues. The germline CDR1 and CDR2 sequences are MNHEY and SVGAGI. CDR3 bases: TGTGCCAGTGTGGAAGGGGGGACCCAGTACTTC. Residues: CASVEGGTQYF.

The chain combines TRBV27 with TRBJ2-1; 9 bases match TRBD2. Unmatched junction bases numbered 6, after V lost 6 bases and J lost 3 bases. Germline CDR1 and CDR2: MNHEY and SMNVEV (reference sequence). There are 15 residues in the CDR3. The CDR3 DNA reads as TGTGCCAGCAGCGTGACTAGCGGAAGCTACAATGAGCAGTTCTTC. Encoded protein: CASSVTSGSYNEQFF.

DNA of the CDR3: TGTGCCAGCAGTGTGAGGGAAAAACTGTTTTTT. Translated: CASSVREKLFF. The V and J genes are TRBV6-4 and TRBJ1-4, with D unclear. Germline CDR1 MRHNA, CDR2 SNTAGT. The germline V and J ends were trimmed by 4 bases and 8 bases, with 5 bases remaining between them. CDR3 size: 11 residues.

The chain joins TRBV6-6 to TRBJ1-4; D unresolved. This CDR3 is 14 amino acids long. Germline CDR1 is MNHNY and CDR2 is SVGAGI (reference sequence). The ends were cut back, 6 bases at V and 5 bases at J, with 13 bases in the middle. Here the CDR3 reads CASRPDGRNEKLFF. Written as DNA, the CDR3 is TGTGCCAGCAGGCCTGACGGGAGAAATGAAAAACTGTTTTTT.

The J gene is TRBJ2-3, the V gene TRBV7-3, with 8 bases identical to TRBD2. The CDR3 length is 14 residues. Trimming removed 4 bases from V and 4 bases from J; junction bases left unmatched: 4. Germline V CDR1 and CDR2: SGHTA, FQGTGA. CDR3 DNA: TGTGCCAGCAGCTATAGCGGGACCGCAGATACGCAGTATTTT. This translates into CASSYSGTADTQYF.

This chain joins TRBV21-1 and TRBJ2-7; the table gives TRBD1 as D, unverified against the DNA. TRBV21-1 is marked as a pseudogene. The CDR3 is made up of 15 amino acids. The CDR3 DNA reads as TGTGCCAGCAGCAAACAGAATCCTTTGGCCTACGAGCAGTACTTC. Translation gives CASSKQNPLAYEQYF.

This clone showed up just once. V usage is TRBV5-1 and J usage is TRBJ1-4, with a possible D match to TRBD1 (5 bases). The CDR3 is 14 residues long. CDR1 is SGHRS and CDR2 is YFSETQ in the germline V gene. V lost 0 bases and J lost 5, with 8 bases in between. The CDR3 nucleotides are TGCGCCAGCAGCTTGGGGGACTCGAATGAAAAACTGTTTTTT. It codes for CASSLGDSNEKLFF. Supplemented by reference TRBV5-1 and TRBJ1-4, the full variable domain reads KAGVTQTPRYLIKTRGQQVTLSCSPISGHRSVSWYQQTPGQGLQFLFEYFSETQRNKGNFPGRFSGRQFSNSRSEMNVSTLELGDSALYLCASSLGDSNEKLFFGSGTQLSVL.